The 5 T cell receptor beta chains reported below all come from one sample, sequenced in a study of OX40 agonist ivuxolimab in advanced cancers. Libraries were prepared by immunoSEQ multiplex PCR; TCRdb keeps only in-frame clonotypes and omits some of them. The sample holds about 21,000 clones, around 80% seen once. The source was CD4+ or CD8+ T cells sorted from blood, collected in a trial of the OX40 agonist ivuxolimab. The receptors shown here come from an adult with an advanced solid tumor such as melanoma, head and neck, liver or kidney cancer.

The CDR3 loop is CASSEPSEGTDTQYF. In DNA, the CDR3 is TGCGCCAGCAGTGAACCTAGCGAGGGCACAGATACGCAGTATTTT. The rearrangement joins TRBV10-1 to TRBJ2-3, with D perhaps TRBD2 (6 bases). The V end lost 3 bases, the J end lost 1 base, and 11 bases lay between the germline ends. From germline, CDR1 is WNHNN and CDR2 SYGVQD (reference sequence). The length of the CDR3 is 15 residues.

The V call is TRBV4-2, the J call TRBJ1-2; no reliable D call. The V end was cut by 1 base, the J end by 6 bases, with 9 bases between. Per germline, CDR1 LGHNA and CDR2 YNFKEQ. The CDR3 covers 13 residues. In DNA, the CDR3 is TGTGCCAGCAGCCAAGCTAACGGGAATGGCTACACCTTC. Translation: CASSQANGNGYTF.

The chain joins TRBV7-9 to TRBJ2-5; perhaps TRBD1 as D (6 bases). Germline CDR1 SEHNR, CDR2 FQNEAQ (reference sequence). Trimming shortened V by 1 base and J by 6 bases, and 15 bases separated the two germline ends. The CDR3 totals 15 residues. DNA for the CDR3: TGTGCCAGCAGCTTAGGTGTGGAGACAGGCAAGACCCAGTACTTC. This codes for CASSLGVETGKTQYF.

V gene TRBV7-2 combines with J gene TRBJ2-1, with 8 bases lining up with TRBD2. The CDR3 is 14 amino acids. V lost 1 base and J lost 8; bases outside the gene matches: 4. Germline assignment: CDR1 SGHTA and CDR2 FQGNSA. In nucleotides, the CDR3 is TGTGCCAGCAGCTTAGTAGCGGGGCTATATGAGCAGTTCTTC. Translation: CASSLVAGLYEQFF.

This rearrangement joins TRBV9 to TRBJ1-3, with a possible D match to TRBD1 (6 bases). There are 18 residues in the CDR3. Between the trimmed V and J ends, which lost 0 bases and 3 bases, there was a span of 19 bases. The germline gives CDR1 SGDLS, CDR2 YYNGEE. DNA for the CDR3: TGTGCCAGCAGCGTAGAACCCCCTGACAGGACATTTGGAAACACCATATATTTT. It encodes CASSVEPPDRTFGNTIYF.